This section outlines one T cell receptor beta chain sequence together with its context. The CDR3 spans 14 residues. With 1 base removed from V and 0 bases from J, the gap between germline ends came to 8 bases. Germline lookup yields CDR1 SGDLS and CDR2 YYNGEE. This record belongs to a study of identifying expanded T cells in peripheral blood. TCRdb keeps only in-frame clones here, not all; method: immunoSEQ multiplex PCR. The sample carries 70,000 or so clones, approximately 87% recorded once. Material for sequencing was blood. The genes are TRBV9 and TRBJ2-7; D is undetermined. This receptor was taken from a person between 18 and 75 years old in good health. The CDR3 DNA follows: TGTGCCAGCAGCGTACACGTAAGCTCCTACGAGCAGTACTTC. It translates to CASSVHVSSYEQYF.